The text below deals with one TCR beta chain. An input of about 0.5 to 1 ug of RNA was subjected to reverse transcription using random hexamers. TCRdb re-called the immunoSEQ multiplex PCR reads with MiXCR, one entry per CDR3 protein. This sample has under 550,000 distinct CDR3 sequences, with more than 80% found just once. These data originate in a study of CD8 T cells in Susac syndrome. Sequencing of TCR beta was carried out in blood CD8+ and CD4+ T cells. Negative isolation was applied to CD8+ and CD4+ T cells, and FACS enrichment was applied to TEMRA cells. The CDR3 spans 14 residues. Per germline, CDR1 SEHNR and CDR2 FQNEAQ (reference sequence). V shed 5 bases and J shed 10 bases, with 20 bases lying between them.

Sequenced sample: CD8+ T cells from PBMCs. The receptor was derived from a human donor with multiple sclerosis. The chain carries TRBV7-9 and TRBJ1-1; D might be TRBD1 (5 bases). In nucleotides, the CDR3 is TGTGCCAGCAGCCCCGGGCAGGGAGGGGCTGCAGCTTTCTTT. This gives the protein CASSPGQGGAAAFF.